The 21 T cell receptor beta chains listed next were all sequenced from one sample in a study of beta chain features in type 1 diabetes. Study-wide points: Moderately but significantly shorter TCRB CDR3s were found in Type 1 diabetes patients in all four CD4+ subsets.

The study reverse transcribed the entire isolated RNA, so it sequenced expressed TCRB transcripts. TCRdb's table, derived via immunoSEQ multiplex PCR, lists solely in-frame clones and lacks some. This sample has roughly 730,000 clones, with roughly 13% found just once. These receptors' targets are unknown. The specimen sequenced was naive CD4+ T cells from blood. These receptors all come from a young man with type 1 diabetes.

The chain combines TRBV2 with TRBJ1-5; D perhaps matches TRBD1 (6 bases). Trimming shortened V by 3 bases and J by 4 bases, and 7 bases separated the two germline ends. This CDR3 region has 13 residues. The germline V gene has CDR1 SNHLY and CDR2 FYNNEI. As DNA, the CDR3 is TGTGCCAGCAGTGATCAGGGGAATCAGCCCCAGCATTTT. Amino acids: CASSDQGNQPQHF.

V is TRBV7-6 and J is TRBJ1-2; TRBD1 might be the D (6 bases). The V end lost 1 base, the J end lost 4 bases, and 10 bases lay between the germline ends. CDR3 length equals 14 residues. Looked up from germline, CDR1 is SGHVS and CDR2 is FNYEAQ. The CDR3 loop is CASSLGAGAYGYTF. The CDR3 nucleotides read TGTGCCAGCAGCTTAGGAGCAGGGGCCTATGGCTACACCTTC.

This sequence joins TRBV29-1 and TRBJ2-1; 10 bases fit TRBD1. The CDR3 loop spans 17 amino acids. CDR1 and CDR2 from the germline V gene are SQVTM and ANQGSEA. V lost 3 bases to trimming and J lost 4 bases; unmatched junction nucleotides: 12. In DNA, the CDR3 is TGCAGCGTTGAGGGTGACAGGGGGCCCCGGGGTTACAATGAGCAGTTCTTC. Translating it yields CSVEGDRGPRGYNEQFF.

This clone was recorded a few times. The chain has TRBV6-6 and TRBJ2-5, with D maybe TRBD2 (5 bases). The CDR3 length is 14 residues. V lost 2 bases and J 2 bases, leaving 9 bases between the germline ends. CDR1 and CDR2 (germline): MNHNY, SVGAGI (reference sequence). CDR3 sequence (DNA): TGTGCCAGCAGTTACGCGGGCAAGCAAGAGACCCAGTACTTC. It codes for CASSYAGKQETQYF.

The chain has TRBV19 and TRBJ2-2; the D is unclear. V dropped 5 bases and J dropped 6 bases, with 7 bases sitting between them. The CDR3 has 12 residues. The V gene's germline CDR1 is LNHDA and CDR2 SQIVND (reference sequence). The CDR3 is CASSAQAGELFF. The CDR3 DNA is TGTGCCAGTAGTGCCCAGGCCGGGGAGCTGTTTTTT.

The sample holds a few counts of this clone. The rearrangement uses TRBV30 and TRBJ1-3, with D hard to call. Germline V gene lookup returns CDR1 GTSNPN and CDR2 SVGIG (reference sequence). The CDR3 has 12 amino acids. V was pared by 5 bases and J by 4 bases, with 9 bases between. CDR3 DNA sequence: TGTGCCTGGGACAACTCGGGAAACACCATATATTTT. It specifies CAWDNSGNTIYF. Using reference TRBV30 and TRBJ1-3 for the parts outside the CDR3, the full variable domain is SQTIHQWPATLVQPVGSPLSLECTVEGTSNPNLYWYRQAAGRGLQLLFYSVGIGQISSEVPQNLSASRPQDRQFILSSKKLLLSDSGFYLCAWDNSGNTIYFGEGSWLTVV.

The chain links TRBV27 to TRBJ1-2; TRBD1 matches 8 bases. V gave up 2 bases and J gave up 6 bases; unmatched junction bases: 2. The CDR3 loop spans 13 amino acids. Germline CDR1 MNHEY, CDR2 SMNVEV (reference sequence). The CDR3 DNA reads TGTGCCAGCAGTTTAGACAGGGGCGATGGCTACACCTTC. Protein: CASSLDRGDGYTF.

This clone was seen only a few times. The rearrangement uses TRBV4-2 and TRBJ2-5; 9 bases match TRBD2. The CDR3 totals 16 residues. Looked up from germline, CDR1 is LGHNA and CDR2 is YNFKEQ. V shed 4 bases and J 1 base; nucleotides not matched to a gene: 7. This chain's CDR3 is CASSRSGTSSQETQYF. In DNA, the CDR3 is TGTGCCAGCAGCCGGTCCGGGACTAGCAGCCAAGAGACCCAGTACTTC.

This clone has a handful of counts. V and J are TRBV10-3 and TRBJ2-3; 7 bases align to TRBD2. The germline gives CDR1 ENHRY, CDR2 SYGVKD. Trimming cost V 8 bases and J 0 bases; bases outside gene matches: 2. CDR3 length: 13 amino acids. CDR3 sequence: CAIAGDSTDTQYF. The CDR3 DNA is TGTGCCATCGCGGGGGACAGCACAGATACGCAGTATTTT.

This clone was counted a few times. The CDR3 coding sequence is TGTGCCAGCTCTCAGGACTACTACGAGCAGTACTTC. Its protein product is CASSQDYYEQYF. The chain combines TRBV6-1 with TRBJ2-7, with D perhaps matching TRBD2 (6 bases). Germline CDR1 is MNHNS and CDR2 is SASEGT. Trimming stripped 8 bases from V and 3 bases from J, with 11 bases between. This CDR3 has 12 amino acids.

This clone has a handful of counts. The chain carries TRBV27 and TRBJ2-1; 9 positions match TRBD2. Looked up from germline, CDR1 is MNHEY and CDR2 is SMNVEV (reference sequence). This CDR3 region has 17 residues. V trimming: 6 bases; J trimming: 5 bases; junction bases outside the gene matches: 14. CDR3 residues: CASRPSLGGGADNEQFF. As DNA, the CDR3 is TGTGCCAGCAGACCCTCCCTGGGCGGGGGGGCGGACAATGAGCAGTTCTTC.

This clone occurred a few times. The V and J genes are TRBV30 and TRBJ1-1; D is unresolved. CDR3 size: 12 residues. The V end lost 2 bases, the J end lost 4 bases, and 8 bases lay between the germline ends. Germline lookup yields CDR1 GTSNPN and CDR2 SVGIG (reference sequence). The CDR3 region has the DNA TGTGCCTGGAGTAGGACCATCACTGAAGCTTTCTTT. This gives the protein CAWSRTITEAFF.

This clone was seen more than once but under ten times. V usage is TRBV2 and J usage is TRBJ1-1; TRBD1 might be the D (6 bases). Trimming stripped 6 bases from V and 1 base from J, with 15 bases between. Germline CDR1 reads SNHLY; CDR2 reads FYNNEI. The CDR3 totals 15 residues. CDR3 in amino acids: CASRGTTGANTEAFF. Written as DNA, the CDR3 is TGTGCCAGCAGGGGGACCACGGGGGCGAACACTGAAGCTTTCTTT.

This chain joins TRBV9 and TRBJ2-3, with D maybe TRBD1 (6 bases). V gave up 0 bases and J gave up 6 bases, with 11 bases separating them. From germline, CDR1 is SGDLS and CDR2 YYNGEE. CDR3 length: 14 residues. The CDR3 is CASSVVAGVDTQYF. CDR3 in DNA: TGTGCCAGCAGCGTAGTGGCAGGGGTGGATACGCAGTATTTT.

The V call is TRBV14, the J call TRBJ2-2, with 10 bases identical to TRBD2. CDR3 size: 16 residues. J gave up 2 bases and V 1 base, and 1 base lay outside the gene matches. Germline V CDR1 and CDR2: SGHDN, FVKESK. In DNA, the CDR3 is TGTGCCAGCAGCCAAGTAGCGGGGGGCAACACCGGGGAGCTGTTTTTT. Its translation: CASSQVAGGNTGELFF.

J is TRBJ1-2 and V is TRBV30; 8 bases line up with TRBD1. Germline loops: CDR1 GTSNPN, CDR2 SVGIG (reference sequence). This CDR3 is built from 14 residues. After removal of 0 bases from V and 4 bases from J, the junction contained 4 bases not matched to a gene. DNA for the CDR3: TGTGCCTGGAGTGTAGGAACAGGGGGCTATGGCTACACCTTC. Translated, it gives CAWSVGTGGYGYTF.

This sequence joins TRBV6-1 and TRBJ2-7, with TRBD2 matching over 7 bases. V dropped 3 bases and J dropped 5; count of bases not matched to a gene: 7. Germline-derived CDR1 and CDR2 are MNHNS and SASEGT. The CDR3 runs to 14 residues. This CDR3 reads CASSEGGVVNEQYF. For the CDR3, the DNA is TGTGCCAGCAGTGAGGGAGGGGTAGTAAACGAGCAGTACTTC.

This clone showed up just a few times. The rearrangement joins TRBV13 to TRBJ2-5; either TRBD1 or TRBD2 may fit D (5 bases each). With 5 bases removed from V and 5 bases from J, the gap between germline ends came to 15 bases. The CDR3 length is 14 residues. CDR1 and CDR2 from the germline V gene are PRHDT and FYEKMQ (reference sequence). CDR3 in DNA: TGTGCCAGCAGCCGGTGGGAAGGGGAGGAGACCCAGTACTTC. It translates to CASSRWEGEETQYF.

This clone has just a few counts. V gene TRBV18 combines with J gene TRBJ1-1; no firm D call. Germline loops: CDR1 KGHSH, CDR2 LQKENI. This CDR3 contains 13 residues. The V end was cut by 5 bases, the J end by 5 bases, with 12 bases between. For the CDR3, the DNA is TGTGCCAGCTCAACGGCTGTTGATACTGAAGCTTTCTTT. Its translation is CASSTAVDTEAFF.

This clone was recorded a few times. The chain couples TRBV6-6 to TRBJ2-7; D is unclear. Germline values: CDR1 MNHNY, CDR2 SVGAGI (reference sequence). CDR3 length equals 12 residues. With 8 bases removed from V and 4 bases from J, the gap between germline ends came to 12 bases. CDR3 amino acids: CASAGEGYEQYF. The CDR3 nucleotides read TGTGCCAGCGCTGGGGAAGGGTACGAGCAGTACTTC.

CDR3: CASSVSPGTGAGNSPLHF. Here the CDR3 DNA reads TGTGCCAGCAGCGTCTCACCTGGGACAGGGGCCGGCAATTCACCCCTCCACTTT. The V call is TRBV7-9, the J call TRBJ1-6, with 10 bases matching TRBD1. The CDR3 covers 18 residues. The germline V gene has CDR1 SEHNR and CDR2 FQNEAQ (reference sequence). Trimming at V came to 5 bases and at J to 7 bases, leaving 14 bases not matched to a gene. The entire variable domain, with the rest obtained from reference TRBV7-9 and TRBJ1-6, is as follows: DTGVSQNPRHKITKRGQNVTFRCDPISEHNRLYWYRQTLGQGPEFLTYFQNEAQLEKSRLLSDRFSAERPKGSFSTLEIQRTEQGDSAMYLCASSVSPGTGAGNSPLHFGNGTRLTVT.